This TCR beta chain is from a study of Ad26.COV2.S vaccination and SARS-CoV-2 variants (dated by TCRdb to about 2021). In terms of the full investigation: Vaccine-arm donors came from COV1001, a multicentre, randomized, double-blind, placebo-controlled phase I-IIa trial of Ad26.COV2.S in healthy adults. Ad26.COV2.S was administered intramuscularly at 5 x 10^10 or 1 x 10^11 viral particles, either as a single shot or as two shots given 56 days apart. The specificity and breadth of SARS-CoV-2-reactive T cell receptors after Ad26.COV2.S vaccination were assessed by TCRbeta repertoire sequencing. The TCR-sequenced set comprised around 30 samples: approximately 20 Ad26.COV2.S vaccine recipients, 5 placebo recipients and 8 SARS-CoV-2 convalescent individuals. Participants in the trial were split at random into five groups of five each, receiving low-dose or high-dose Ad26.COV2.S once or twice, or else placebo on both occasions. Investigators did not know the trial group allocation while performing experiments and assessing outcomes.

Notes on this clone: Which antigen it targets is not known. There are no base qualities to consult, and no much larger clone falls within one base.

The immunoSEQ Assay was used to sequence TCRbeta CDR3 regions. After extraction, genomic DNA underwent amplification by bias-controlled multiplex PCR, followed by high-throughput sequencing. In the authors' own workflow: To quantify the absolute abundance of each unique TCRbeta CDR3 region, sequences were collapsed and filtered. Usable DNA was measured by amplifying reference genes present in all nucleated cells, and TCRbeta template counts were normalized to that usable DNA to estimate T cell fraction. Repertoire TCRs were annotated as SARS-CoV-2-specific when V gene, CDR3 amino acid sequence and J gene were exactly matched to a known reactive TCR set. MIRA supplied the reference SARS-CoV-2 TCR set, which was filtered for enrichment in COVID-19-positive ImmuneCODE repertoires so that public or cross-reactive TCRs were removed. Using the MIRA antigens, annotated TCRs were further analysed by specific ORF or by position within an ORF. Depth was the summed frequency of annotated unique rearrangements, while breadth was defined as annotated unique rearrangements over total unique productive rearrangements. Group comparisons of TCR breadth used two-sided Wilcoxon rank-sum tests. Drawn from immuneACCESS, this table holds only the in-frame rearrangements with V and J called that TCRdb kept. Clones are partly lost; checked studies trace under half to an unresolved V gene and leave the rest unexplained. V, J and clone size derive from that table, while D and trimming were established from the DNA sequence. Recorded for this sample are some 340,000 clones; about 82% of them occurred a single time. Around 2.2% of the sample comes from the top ten.

Results and caveats for the whole study, not just this receptor: Spike-specific TCR breadth was higher in Ad26.COV2.S recipients than in placebo recipients (P = 0.0014). After vaccination, substantial breadth of spike-specific CD8+ and CD4+ T cell responses was reported. The authors noted that the TCR breadth and depth analyses may have underestimated total T cell responses. The study was not powered for comparison of responses between vaccine doses or regimens. Vaccine and placebo recipients had similar non-spike TCR breadth, a finding consistent with the vaccine containing only spike.

The sample's treatment or condition label, decoded: over 15 received Ad26.COV2.S at low or high dose, single or two shots; roughly 5 received placebo; per-sample allocation not given. For vaccine and placebo recipients, the sequenced repertoires came from samples collected on day 63 after the first injection. In Cohort 1b, 25 or so adults aged 18-55 years were enrolled at a single site in Boston, USA, between 29 July and 7 August 2020. As a vaccine, Ad26.COV2.S was a replication-incompetent adenovirus type 26 vector that expressed a prefusion-stabilized SARS-CoV-2 spike protein derived from the original Wuhan strain. The source is a person between 18 and 59 years old who received the Ad26.COV2.S COVID-19 vaccine or a placebo. The sample in question was peripheral blood, obtained in a trial of Ad26.COV2.S vaccine versus placebo.

Here is the DNA: TGTGCCAGCAGCCAATCGCAAGGGAGAGGGAATTCACCCCTCCACTTT. This translates into CASSQSQGRGNSPLHF. This chain is built from TRBV3-1 (or the pseudogene TRBV3-2) and TRBJ1-6; no D gene is confidently identified. V gives up 2 bases and J gives up 7 bases, and the segment between their germline ends measures 15 bases. Based on the germline V gene (reference sequence), the CDR1 and CDR2 sequences are LGHDT and YNNKEL. Inclusive of the bounding cysteine and phenylalanine, the CDR3 is 16 residues long. Only CDR3 DNA remains: 48 bases, in frame from the first base.